A single T cell receptor (beta chain) is shown here with its context. What it binds is unknown. The germline gives CDR1 SGHRS, CDR2 YFSETQ. This CDR3 has 14 residues. The germline V and J ends were trimmed by 0 bases and 11 bases, with 12 bases remaining between them. Primers: 60 Vbeta forward and 13 Jbeta reverse. The assay was immunoSEQ multiplex PCR, and TCRdb's table has in-frame clones only and misses some. The data show about 170,000 clones, with roughly four fifths seen just once and 1.5% to 2% held by the top ten. The data stem from a study of cytomegalovirus exposure and HLA in healthy donors. Study observations and caveats: Several top significant clusters appeared, in a later analysis, to be linked to common viral pathogens. In an earlier analysis, productive rearrangement rates for most beta V segments clustered near 87% or 30%.

The chain joins TRBV5-1 to TRBJ1-6; D uncertain. Sample: PBMCs. This clonotype originated in a young woman in good health and CMV-seronegative. The CDR3 sequence is CASSLEGSGTPLHF. CDR3 bases: TGCGCCAGCAGCTTGGAAGGGAGCGGGACACCCCTCCACTTT.